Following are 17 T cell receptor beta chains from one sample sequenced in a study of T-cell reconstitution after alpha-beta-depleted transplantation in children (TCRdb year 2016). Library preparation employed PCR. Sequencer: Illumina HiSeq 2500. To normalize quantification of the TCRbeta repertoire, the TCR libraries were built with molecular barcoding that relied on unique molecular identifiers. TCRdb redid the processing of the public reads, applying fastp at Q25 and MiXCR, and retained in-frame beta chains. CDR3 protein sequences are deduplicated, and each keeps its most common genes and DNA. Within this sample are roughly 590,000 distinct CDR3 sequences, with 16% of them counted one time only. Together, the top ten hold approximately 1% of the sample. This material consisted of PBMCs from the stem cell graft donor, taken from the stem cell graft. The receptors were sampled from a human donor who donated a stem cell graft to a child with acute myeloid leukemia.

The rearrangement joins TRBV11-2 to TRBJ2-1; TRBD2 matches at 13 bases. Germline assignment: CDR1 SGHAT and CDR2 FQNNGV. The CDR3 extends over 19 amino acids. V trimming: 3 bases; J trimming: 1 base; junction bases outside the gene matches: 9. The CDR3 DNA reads TGTGCCAGCAGCTTGACGATGGGACTAGCGGGGTCTTCCTACAATGAGCAGTTCTTC. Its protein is CASSLTMGLAGSSYNEQFF. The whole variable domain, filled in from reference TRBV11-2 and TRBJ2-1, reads EAGVAQSPRYKIIEKRQSVAFWCNPISGHATLYWYQQILGQGPKLLIQFQNNGVVDDSQLPKDRFSAERLKGVDSTLKIQPAKLEDSAVYLCASSLTMGLAGSSYNEQFFGPGTRLTVL.

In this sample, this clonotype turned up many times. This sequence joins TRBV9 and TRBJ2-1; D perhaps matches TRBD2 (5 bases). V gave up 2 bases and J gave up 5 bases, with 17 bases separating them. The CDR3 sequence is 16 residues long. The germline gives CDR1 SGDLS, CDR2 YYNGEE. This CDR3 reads CASSVKYTDGNNEQFF. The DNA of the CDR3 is TGTGCCAGCAGCGTCAAGTATACAGACGGGAACAATGAGCAGTTCTTC.

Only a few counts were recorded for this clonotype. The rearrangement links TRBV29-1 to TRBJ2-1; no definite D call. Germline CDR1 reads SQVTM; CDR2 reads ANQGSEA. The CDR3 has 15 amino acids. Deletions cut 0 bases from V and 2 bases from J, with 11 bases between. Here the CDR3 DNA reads TGCAGCGTTGAAGATCACCGGTATACCTACAATGAGCAGTTCTTC. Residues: CSVEDHRYTYNEQFF.

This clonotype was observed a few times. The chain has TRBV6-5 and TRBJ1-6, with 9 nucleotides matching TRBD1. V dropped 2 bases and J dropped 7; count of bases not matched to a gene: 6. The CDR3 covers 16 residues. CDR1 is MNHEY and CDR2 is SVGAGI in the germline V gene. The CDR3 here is CASSYRTGTGNSPLHF. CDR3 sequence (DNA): TGTGCCAGCAGTTACCGAACCGGGACAGGGAATTCACCCCTCCACTTT.

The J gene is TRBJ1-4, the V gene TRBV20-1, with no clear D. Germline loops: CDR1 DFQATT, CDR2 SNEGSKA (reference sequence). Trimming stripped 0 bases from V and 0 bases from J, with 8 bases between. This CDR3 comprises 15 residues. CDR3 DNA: TGCAGTGCTAGAGATTGGGGATCAACTAATGAAAAACTGTTTTTT. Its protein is CSARDWGSTNEKLFF.

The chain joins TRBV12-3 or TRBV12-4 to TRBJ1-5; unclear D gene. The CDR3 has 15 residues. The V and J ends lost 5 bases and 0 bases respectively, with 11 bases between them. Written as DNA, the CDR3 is TGTGCCAGCAGTCCCCGACGGAATAGCAATCAGCCCCAGCATTTT. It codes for CASSPRRNSNQPQHF.

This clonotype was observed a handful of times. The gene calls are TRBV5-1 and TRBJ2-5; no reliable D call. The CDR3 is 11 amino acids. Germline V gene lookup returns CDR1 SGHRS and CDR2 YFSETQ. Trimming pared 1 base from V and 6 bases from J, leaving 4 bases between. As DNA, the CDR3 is TGCGCCAGCAGCTTGTCCCAGACCCAGTACTTC. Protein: CASSLSQTQYF.

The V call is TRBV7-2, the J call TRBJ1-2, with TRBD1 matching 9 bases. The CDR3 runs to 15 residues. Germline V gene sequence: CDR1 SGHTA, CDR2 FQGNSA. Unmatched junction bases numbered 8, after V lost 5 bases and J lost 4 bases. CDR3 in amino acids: CASSPRTGAFYGYTF. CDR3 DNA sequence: TGTGCCAGCAGCCCCCGGACAGGGGCCTTCTATGGCTACACCTTC.

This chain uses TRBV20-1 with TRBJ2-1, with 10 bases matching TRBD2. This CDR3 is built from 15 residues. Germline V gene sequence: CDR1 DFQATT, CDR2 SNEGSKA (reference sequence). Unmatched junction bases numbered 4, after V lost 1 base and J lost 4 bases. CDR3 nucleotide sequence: TGCAGTGCTAGAGCTAGCGGGGGAACATACAATGAGCAGTTCTTC. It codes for CSARASGGTYNEQFF.

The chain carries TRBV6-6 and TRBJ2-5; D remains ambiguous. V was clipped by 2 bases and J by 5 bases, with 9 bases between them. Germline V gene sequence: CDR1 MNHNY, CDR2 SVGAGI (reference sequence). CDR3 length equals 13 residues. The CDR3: CASSYHVRETQYF. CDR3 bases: TGTGCCAGCAGTTACCATGTCCGGGAGACCCAGTACTTC.

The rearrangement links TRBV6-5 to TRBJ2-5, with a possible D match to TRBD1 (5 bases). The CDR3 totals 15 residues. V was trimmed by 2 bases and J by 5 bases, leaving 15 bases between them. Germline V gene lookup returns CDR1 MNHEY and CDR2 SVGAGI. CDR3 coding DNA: TGTGCCAGCAGTTACACAGGCTCCGGTGGGGAGACCCAGTACTTC. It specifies CASSYTGSGGETQYF.

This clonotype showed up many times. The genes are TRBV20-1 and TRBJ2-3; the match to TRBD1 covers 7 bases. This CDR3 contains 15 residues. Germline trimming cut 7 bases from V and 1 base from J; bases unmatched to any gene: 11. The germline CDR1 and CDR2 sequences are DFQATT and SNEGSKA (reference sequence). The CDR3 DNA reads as TGCAGTGTTGGGCACAGGGGCTTTGGCACAGATACGCAGTATTTT. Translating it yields CSVGHRGFGTDTQYF.

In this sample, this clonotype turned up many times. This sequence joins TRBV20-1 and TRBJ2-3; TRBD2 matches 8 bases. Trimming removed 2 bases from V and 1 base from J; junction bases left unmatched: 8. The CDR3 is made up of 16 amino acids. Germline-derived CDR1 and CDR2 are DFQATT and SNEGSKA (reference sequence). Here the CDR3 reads CSARLEKRGRTDTQYF. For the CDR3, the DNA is TGCAGTGCTAGATTGGAAAAGCGGGGGCGCACAGATACGCAGTATTTT.

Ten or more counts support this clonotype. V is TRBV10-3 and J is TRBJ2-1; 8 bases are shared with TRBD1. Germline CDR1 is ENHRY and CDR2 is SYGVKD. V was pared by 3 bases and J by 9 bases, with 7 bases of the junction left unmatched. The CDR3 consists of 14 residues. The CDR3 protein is CAISDDRDRIEQFF. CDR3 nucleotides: TGTGCCATCAGTGATGACCGGGACAGGATTGAGCAGTTCTTC.

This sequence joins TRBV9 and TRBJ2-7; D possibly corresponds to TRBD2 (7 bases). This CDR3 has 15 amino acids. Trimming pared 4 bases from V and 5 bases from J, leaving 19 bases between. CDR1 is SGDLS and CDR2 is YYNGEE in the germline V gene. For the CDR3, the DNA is TGTGCCAGCAGCCTTCTGGGGGGGGGGGCCCACGAGCAGTACTTC. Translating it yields CASSLLGGGAHEQYF.

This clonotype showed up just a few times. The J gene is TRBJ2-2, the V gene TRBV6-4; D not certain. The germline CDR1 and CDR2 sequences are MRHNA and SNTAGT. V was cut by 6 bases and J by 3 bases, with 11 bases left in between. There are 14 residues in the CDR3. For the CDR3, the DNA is TGTGCCAGCAGACCCTATTTTGACACCGGGGAGCTGTTTTTT. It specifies CASRPYFDTGELFF.

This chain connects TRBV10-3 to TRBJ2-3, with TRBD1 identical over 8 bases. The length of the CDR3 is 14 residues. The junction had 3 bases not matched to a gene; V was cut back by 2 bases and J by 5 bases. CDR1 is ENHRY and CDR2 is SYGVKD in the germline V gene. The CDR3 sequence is CAISEHDRGDTQYF. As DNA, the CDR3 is TGTGCCATCAGTGAGCATGACAGGGGAGATACGCAGTATTTT.